This is a list of T cell receptor beta chains from one sample in a study of blood T cell repertoires in COVID-19. Some clones are missing from TCRdb's copy, which holds only in-frame ones; the method was immunoSEQ multiplex PCR. The profile shows 220,000 or so clones, around 84% of them singletons. Sample: peripheral blood. The receptor source for this set is a woman between 55 and 75 years old who had recovered from COVID-19. Each CDR3 is given with its conserved first and last residue. The D gene is left open where the match is weak. Only some rows state a clone size, as once, few, many or a class for expanded clones.

CDR3: CASSQDRDRAHF; DNA: TGTGCCAGCAGCCAAGACCGGGACAGGGCCCACTTC; size: once; D: TRBD1; V: TRBV5-8; J: TRBJ2-7; length: 12
CDR3: CAGRQVANTGELFF; DNA: TGTGCCGGTCGACAGGTTGCGAACACCGGGGAGCTGTTTTTT; size: NA; D: NA; V: TRBV6-5; J: TRBJ2-2; length: 14
CDR3: CASSRGTANTEAFF; DNA: TGTGCCAGCAGCCGGGGGACAGCGAACACTGAAGCTTTCTTT; size: NA; D: TRBD1; V: TRBV11-3; J: TRBJ1-1; length: 14
CDR3: CASSPVRGVQETQYF; DNA: TGTGCCAGCTCACCCGTACGGGGGGTACAAGAGACCCAGTACTTC; size: NA; D: TRBD2; V: TRBV5-5; J: TRBJ2-5; length: 15
CDR3: CASSSRDSGGYTF; DNA: TGTGCCAGCAGCTCCCGGGACAGTGGTGGCTACACCTTC; size: NA; D: TRBD1; V: TRBV7-2; J: TRBJ1-2; length: 13
CDR3: CASSSAGSTDTQYF; DNA: TGTGCCAGCAGCTCAGCGGGGTCCACAGATACGCAGTATTTT; size: NA; D: TRBD2; V: TRBV7-3; J: TRBJ2-3; length: 14
CDR3: CASSSGTSGVGLQYF; DNA: TGTGCCAGCAGTTCAGGGACTAGCGGTGTGGGCTTGCAGTACTTC; size: NA; D: TRBD2; V: TRBV2; J: TRBJ2-7; length: 15
CDR3: CASRATGGADEQYF; DNA: TGTGCCAGCAGGGCTACCGGGGGGGCCGACGAGCAGTACTTC; size: NA; D: TRBD2; V: TRBV9; J: TRBJ2-7; length: 14
CDR3: CASSLDTGGLQPQHF; DNA: TGTGCCAGCAGCTTGGATACGGGGGGCCTTCAGCCCCAGCATTTT; size: NA; D: NA; V: TRBV5-8; J: TRBJ1-5; length: 15
CDR3: CASSWTASGPYNEQFF; DNA: TGTGCCAGCAGCTGGACGGCTAGCGGACCCTACAATGAGCAGTTCTTC; size: NA; D: TRBD2; V: TRBV5-6; J: TRBJ2-1; length: 16
CDR3: CAISEPGQVGRDTQYF; DNA: TGTGCCATCAGTGAGCCGGGACAGGTAGGGAGAGATACGCAGTATTTT; size: NA; D: TRBD1; V: TRBV10-3; J: TRBJ2-3; length: 16
CDR3: CASSFDGNYGYTF; DNA: TGTGCCAGCAGCTTTGACGGGAACTATGGCTACACCTTC; size: NA; D: NA; V: TRBV6-2/TRBV6-3; J: TRBJ1-2; length: 13
CDR3: CASSSRTGYGYTF; DNA: TGTGCCAGCAGTTCCCGGACAGGGTATGGCTACACCTTC; size: NA; D: TRBD1; V: TRBV2; J: TRBJ1-2; length: 13
CDR3: CASSLDRVDTEAFF; DNA: TGTGCCAGCAGCTTAGACAGGGTGGACACTGAAGCTTTCTTT; size: once; D: NA; V: TRBV7-8; J: TRBJ1-1; length: 14
CDR3: CASSLGPLNQPQHF; DNA: TGCGCCAGCAGCTTGGGGCCGTTGAATCAGCCCCAGCATTTT; size: NA; D: NA; V: TRBV5-1; J: TRBJ1-5; length: 14
CDR3: CASSSNRDTEAFF; DNA: TGTGCCAGCAGTTCGAACAGGGACACTGAAGCTTTCTTT; size: NA; D: NA; V: TRBV6-5; J: TRBJ1-1; length: 13
CDR3: CASSSSGGPSYNEQFF; DNA: TGTGCCAGCAGCAGTAGCGGGGGCCCATCCTACAATGAGCAGTTCTTC; size: NA; D: TRBD2; V: TRBV7-2; J: TRBJ2-1; length: 16
CDR3: CASSLPRQGMNTEAFF; DNA: TGCGCCAGCAGCTTGCCCCGACAGGGCATGAACACTGAAGCTTTCTTT; size: NA; D: TRBD1; V: TRBV5-1; J: TRBJ1-1; length: 16
CDR3: CAWRRQGSLPEAFF; DNA: TGTGCCTGGAGACGACAGGGTTCGTTGCCTGAAGCTTTCTTT; size: NA; D: TRBD1; V: TRBV30; J: TRBJ1-1; length: 14
CDR3: CASSYGTGSTEAFF; DNA: TGTGCCAGCAGCTATGGGACAGGGTCCACTGAAGCTTTCTTT; size: NA; D: TRBD1; V: TRBV27; J: TRBJ1-1; length: 14
CDR3: CASSQSTRGARDNEQFF; DNA: TGCGCCAGCAGCCAATCCACTCGGGGGGCCCGGGACAATGAGCAGTTCTTC; size: NA; D: NA; V: TRBV4-1; J: TRBJ2-1; length: 17
CDR3: CASSFVKETQYF; DNA: TGTGCCAGCAGCTTCGTAAAAGAGACCCAGTACTTC; size: once; D: NA; V: TRBV11-2; J: TRBJ2-5; length: 12
CDR3: CASSAQGAAGANVLTF; DNA: TGTGCCAGCAGTGCCCAGGGGGCTGCTGGGGCCAACGTCCTGACTTTC; size: NA; D: TRBD1; V: TRBV6-1; J: TRBJ2-6; length: 16
CDR3: CASSPFSAANEKLFF; DNA: TGTGCCAGCAGTCCCTTCAGTGCGGCTAATGAAAAACTGTTTTTT; size: NA; D: NA; V: TRBV27; J: TRBJ1-4; length: 15
CDR3: CASSTRSRPQHF; DNA: TGTGCCAGCAGTACCAGATCTCGGCCCCAGCATTTT; size: NA; D: NA; V: TRBV12-3/TRBV12-4; J: TRBJ1-5; length: 12
CDR3: CASSFQGVNEQFF; DNA: TGTGCCAGCAGCTTTCAGGGGGTCAATGAGCAGTTCTTC; size: NA; D: TRBD1; V: TRBV11-2; J: TRBJ2-1; length: 13
CDR3: CASSQDLTAANYGYTF; DNA: TGCGCCAGCAGCCAAGATCTAACAGCAGCTAACTATGGCTACACCTTC; size: once; D: NA; V: TRBV4-3; J: TRBJ1-2; length: 16
CDR3: CASSEIDRGSGGYTF; DNA: TGTGCCAGCAGTGAAATTGACAGGGGGAGCGGGGGCTACACCTTC; size: NA; D: TRBD1; V: TRBV6-1; J: TRBJ1-2; length: 15
CDR3: CATRTDQPQHF; DNA: TGTGCCACCCGGACAGATCAGCCCCAGCATTTT; size: NA; D: NA; V: TRBV10-3; J: TRBJ1-5; length: 11
CDR3: CASSLPGPKGNNEQFF; DNA: TGTGCCAGCAGCTTACCGGGTCCTAAAGGTAACAATGAGCAGTTCTTC; size: NA; D: NA; V: TRBV21-1; J: TRBJ2-1; length: 16
CDR3: CASSEEHSTDTQYF; DNA: TGTGCCAGCAGTGAAGAGCACAGTACAGATACGCAGTATTTT; size: once; D: NA; V: TRBV2; J: TRBJ2-3; length: 14
CDR3: CASGPDRVSEAFF; DNA: TGTGCCAGCGGTCCCGACAGGGTATCTGAAGCTTTCTTT; size: NA; D: TRBD1; V: TRBV5-4; J: TRBJ1-1; length: 13
CDR3: CASSQGSGADYGYTF; DNA: TGTGCCAGCAGCCAGGGATCAGGGGCTGATTATGGCTACACCTTC; size: NA; D: NA; V: TRBV3-1/TRBV3-2; J: TRBJ1-2; length: 15
CDR3: CASSQASGGPSDTQYF; DNA: TGCGCCAGCAGCCAAGCTAGCGGGGGGCCCTCAGATACGCAGTATTTT; size: NA; D: TRBD2; V: TRBV4-3; J: TRBJ2-3; length: 16
CDR3: CASGPLAGGPVYEQYF; DNA: TGCGCCAGCGGTCCCCTAGCGGGGGGACCCGTCTACGAGCAGTACTTC; size: NA; D: TRBD2; V: TRBV5-1; J: TRBJ2-7; length: 16
CDR3: CASSGRQGPLEQYF; DNA: TGTGCCAGCTCAGGCCGACAGGGGCCCCTCGAGCAGTACTTC; size: few; D: TRBD1; V: TRBV18; J: TRBJ2-7; length: 14
CDR3: CASSLLVERGALGEQFF; DNA: TGTGCCAGCAGCTTACTGGTAGAGCGGGGTGCCTTGGGTGAGCAGTTCTTC; size: NA; D: TRBD2; V: TRBV7-2; J: TRBJ2-1; length: 17